A selection of T cell receptor beta chains follows, all from one sample in a study of T cell responses to AZD1222 COVID-19 vaccine. The repertoire was sequenced with immunoSEQ multiplex PCR; TCRdb's copy has only in-frame clones and lacks some. The table records fewer than 300,000 clones, 80% to 95% of them present only once. Here the sequenced sample was peripheral blood, taken on day 0 of AZD1222 vaccination. These receptors were collected from an adult in good health. Each CDR3 is given with its conserved first and last residue. D genes are given only for firm matches. Clone size is stated in some rows and not others, as once, few, many or a class when expanded.

>.|TRBD1|TRBV5-4|TRBJ1-6
CASSSGSQGAYSPLHF
TGTGCCAGCAGCTCCGGTAGCCAGGGGGCGTATTCACCCCTCCACTTT
>.|TRBD1|TRBV28|TRBJ1-5
CASSWGTGRNQPQHF
TGTGCCAGCAGTTGGGGGACAGGGCGCAATCAGCCCCAGCATTTT
>.|.|TRBV6-6|TRBJ2-3
CASSRDTQYF
TGTGCCAGCAGTAGGGATACGCAGTATTTT
>.|.|TRBV9|TRBJ1-2
CASSVDQGPYYGYTF
TGTGCCAGCAGCGTAGACCAGGGACCCTACTATGGCTACACCTTC
>once|TRBD2|TRBV28|TRBJ2-1
CATLLAGGPGEQFF
TGTGCCACTCTGTTAGCGGGAGGGCCCGGTGAGCAGTTCTTC
>.|.|TRBV28|TRBJ2-3
CASSWGSTDTQYF
TGTGCCAGCAGTTGGGGGAGCACAGATACGCAGTATTTT
>.|TRBD2|TRBV3-1/TRBV3-2|TRBJ2-3
CASSQDPGGAIDTQYF
TGTGCCAGCAGCCAAGATCCCGGGGGGGCAATAGATACGCAGTATTTT
>.|.|TRBV18|TRBJ2-3
CASSPPSHGDTQYF
TGTGCCAGCTCACCACCGAGTCATGGGGATACGCAGTATTTT
>.|.|TRBV9|TRBJ1-6
CASSVSPRDSPLHF
TGTGCCAGCAGCGTATCCCCTAGAGATTCACCCCTCCACTTT
>.|.|TRBV2|TRBJ1-6
CASTEEGNSPLHF
TGTGCCAGCACGGAGGAGGGAAATTCACCCCTCCACTTT
>few|TRBD2|TRBV2|TRBJ2-1
CASSASGLNIEQFF
TGTGCCAGCAGCGCTAGCGGACTAAACATTGAGCAGTTCTTC
>once|.|TRBV11-2|TRBJ2-7
CASSLGRQTYEQYF
TGTGCCAGCAGCTTAGGGCGTCAGACCTACGAGCAGTACTTC
>.|.|TRBV6-1|TRBJ1-3
CASSEKGQRVRNTIYF
TGTGCCAGCAGTGAAAAGGGGCAGAGGGTTCGGAACACCATATATTTT
>.|TRBD1|TRBV7-8|TRBJ2-2
CASSPGTVGTGELFF
TGTGCCAGCAGCCCAGGGACAGTCGGTACCGGGGAGCTGTTTTTT
>.|TRBD1|TRBV7-2|TRBJ1-1
CASSSRQGKGTEAFF
TGTGCCAGCAGCTCCCGACAGGGGAAGGGCACTGAAGCTTTCTTT
>.|TRBD2|TRBV19|TRBJ2-1
CATRLAGSYNEQFF
TGTGCCACCCGACTAGCGGGTTCCTACAATGAGCAGTTCTTC
>few|.|TRBV5-8|TRBJ2-7
CASSFRRDSYEQYF
TGTGCCAGCAGCTTCAGGAGGGACTCCTACGAGCAGTACTTC
>.|TRBD1|TRBV27|TRBJ2-2
CASSQGQTNTGELFF
TGTGCCAGCAGCCAGGGACAGACGAACACCGGGGAGCTGTTTTTT
>.|.|TRBV19|TRBJ2-1
CAITPGGPNEQFF
TGTGCCATCACCCCAGGGGGGCCCAATGAGCAGTTCTTC
>.|.|TRBV10-2|TRBJ1-5
CASSLDGRGQPQHF
TGCGCCAGCAGTCTAGACGGGAGGGGTCAGCCCCAGCATTTT
>.|.|TRBV28|TRBJ1-6
CASSSTPGVPFGSPLHF
TGTGCCAGCAGTTCCACCCCGGGTGTCCCATTCGGTTCACCCCTCCACTTT
>.|.|TRBV3-1/TRBV3-2|TRBJ1-1
CASSQTGKGTEAFF
TGTGCCAGCAGCCAAACAGGGAAGGGCACTGAAGCTTTCTTT
>.|TRBD2|TRBV5-1|TRBJ2-7
CASSPNPLAGGHGEQYF
TGCGCCAGCAGCCCGAATCCCCTAGCGGGGGGCCATGGGGAGCAGTACTTC
>.|.|TRBV28|TRBJ1-1
CASSLPSGATEAFF
TGTGCCAGCAGTCTCCCCTCGGGGGCCACTGAAGCTTTCTTT
>few|TRBD1|TRBV5-1|TRBJ2-7
CASSHRGPYEQYF
TGCGCCAGCAGCCACAGGGGGCCCTACGAGCAGTACTTC
>once|.|TRBV12-3/TRBV12-4|TRBJ1-5
CASSNRVQPQHF
TGTGCCAGCAGTAACAGGGTTCAGCCCCAGCATTTT
>few|.|TRBV28|TRBJ2-5
CASSLFRQKETQYF
TGTGCCAGCAGTTTATTTCGGCAGAAGGAGACCCAGTACTTC
>once|.|TRBV4-2|TRBJ2-7
CASSQVSSGGEQYF
TGTGCCAGCAGCCAAGTGTCCTCCGGCGGCGAGCAGTACTTC
>.|.|TRBV6-4|TRBJ2-1
CASSEFPGSYNEQFF
TGTGCCAGCAGTGAGTTCCCAGGCTCCTACAATGAGCAGTTCTTC
>.|TRBD2|TRBV7-2|TRBJ2-2
CASSPTGTSRTGELFF
TGTGCCAGCAGCCCCACCGGGACTAGCCGAACCGGGGAGCTGTTTTTT
>.|.|TRBV12-3/TRBV12-4|TRBJ1-1
CASSLGGNTEAFF
TGTGCCAGCAGCCTTGGGGGGAACACTGAAGCTTTCTTT
>.|TRBD1|TRBV9|TRBJ2-7
CASSASGTGMEEQYF
TGTGCCAGCAGCGCTTCCGGGACAGGGATGGAGGAGCAGTACTTC
>.|TRBD2|TRBV28|TRBJ2-7
CASSLWREGGYEQYF
TGTGCCAGCAGTTTGTGGCGGGAGGGCGGCTACGAGCAGTACTTC
>.|TRBD2|TRBV11-2|TRBJ2-3
CASTLGLADTDTQYF
TGTGCCAGCACCCTGGGACTAGCGGATACAGATACGCAGTATTTT
>.|.|TRBV27|TRBJ2-7
CASSFGIEQYF
TGTGCCAGCAGTTTCGGTATCGAGCAGTACTTC
>.|.|TRBV3-1/TRBV3-2|TRBJ1-1
CASSQYPPEAFF
TGTGCCAGCAGCCAATACCCTCCTGAAGCTTTCTTT
>.|.|TRBV6-5|TRBJ1-2
CASVEGNYGYTF
TGTGCCAGCGTGGAGGGTAACTATGGCTACACCTTC
>.|TRBD2|TRBV5-4|TRBJ2-1
CASSSGLAGVNEQFF
TGTGCCAGCAGCTCGGGACTAGCGGGGGTCAATGAGCAGTTCTTC
>.|.|TRBV5-5|TRBJ1-4
CASSLRGRSTNEKLFF
TGTGCCAGCAGCTTGCGCGGACGGTCAACTAATGAAAAACTGTTTTTT
>.|.|TRBV7-2|TRBJ2-7
CASSLGGPYEQYF
TGTGCCAGCAGCTTGGGGGGACCTTACGAGCAGTACTTC
>.|TRBD1|TRBV13|TRBJ1-6
CASAEGTANSPLHF
TGTGCCAGTGCCGAGGGGACAGCCAATTCACCCCTCCACTTT
>once|TRBD1|TRBV18|TRBJ2-1
CASSPGDRGRFF
TGTGCCAGCTCACCAGGGGACAGGGGCCGCTTCTTC
>once|TRBD2|TRBV5-1|TRBJ2-7
CASSPSSGRYEQYF
TGCGCCAGCAGTCCTAGTTCCGGGAGGTACGAGCAGTACTTC
>.|TRBD1|TRBV2|TRBJ2-3
CASRTDRAPDTQYF
TGTGCCAGCAGGACCGACAGGGCCCCAGATACGCAGTATTTT
>.|.|TRBV5-5|TRBJ2-7
CASSTRPSSYEQYF
TGTGCCAGCAGCACCAGGCCATCCTCCTACGAGCAGTACTTC
>.|.|TRBV6-5|TRBJ1-6
CASSYGTLVNSPLHF
TGTGCCAGCAGTTACGGGACTCTCGTAAATTCACCCCTCCACTTT
>once|.|TRBV9|TRBJ1-5
CASSVAAGSNQPQHF
TGTGCCAGCAGCGTAGCGGCAGGGAGTAATCAGCCCCAGCATTTT
>.|.|TRBV3-1/TRBV3-2|TRBJ1-2
CASRPDGPYGYTF
TGTGCCAGCAGACCCGACGGACCCTATGGCTACACCTTC
>.|.|TRBV3-1/TRBV3-2|TRBJ1-1
CASSQDGRKAFF
TGTGCCAGCAGCCAAGATGGTAGGAAAGCTTTCTTT
>.|TRBD1|TRBV5-1|TRBJ2-5
CASSPDRGSPQETQYF
TGCGCCAGCAGCCCCGACAGGGGGTCCCCTCAAGAGACCCAGTACTTC
>.|TRBD1|TRBV9|TRBJ1-2
CASSLNRGNYGYTF
TGTGCCAGCAGCCTTAACAGGGGAAACTATGGCTACACCTTC
>.|.|TRBV19|TRBJ2-2
CASTDRWTNTGELFF
TGTGCCAGTACCGACAGGTGGACGAACACCGGGGAGCTGTTTTTT
>.|TRBD1|TRBV20-1|TRBJ2-2
CSASRGQGIIVSTGELFF
TGCAGTGCTAGTCGGGGACAGGGGATTATAGTAAGCACCGGGGAGCTGTTTTTT
>.|.|TRBV24-1|TRBJ2-7
CATSDLGYEQYF
TGTGCCACCAGTGATTTGGGGTACGAGCAGTACTTC
>.|.|TRBV18|TRBJ1-2
CASSPDGANYGYTF
TGTGCCAGCTCACCCGACGGAGCTAACTATGGCTACACCTTC
>.|.|TRBV4-1|TRBJ2-6
CASSQGLGEANVLTF
TGCGCCAGCAGCCAAGGCTTGGGGGAGGCCAACGTCCTGACTTTC
>.|.|TRBV20-1|TRBJ2-7
CSATRGEQYF
TGCAGTGCAACTAGGGGCGAGCAGTACTTC
>.|.|TRBV2|TRBJ2-1
CATLPGSLTSYEQFF
TGTGCCACCTTACCGGGGAGCCTAACTAGCTACGAGCAGTTCTTC
>.|.|TRBV11-2|TRBJ1-1
CASSLAGYTEAFF
TGTGCCAGCAGCTTAGCAGGCTACACTGAAGCTTTCTTT
>.|TRBD1|TRBV28|TRBJ2-1
CASLVGTGGNEQFF
TGTGCCAGCCTCGTGGGGACAGGGGGAAATGAGCAGTTCTTC